A single sample gave rise to the 13 T cell receptor beta chains below, sequenced in a study of OX40 agonist ivuxolimab in advanced cancers. The protocol was immunoSEQ multiplex PCR, while the TCRdb copy is restricted to in-frame clones and leaves out a portion. The profile covers under 45,000 clones, with 81% appearing a single time and about 2.7% taken by the ten largest. Sequencing was performed on CD4+ or CD8+ T cells sorted from blood, taken in a trial of the OX40 agonist ivuxolimab. The receptor set was obtained from an adult with an advanced solid tumor such as melanoma, head and neck, liver or kidney cancer.

The V gene is TRBV5-1, the J gene TRBJ2-1; perhaps D is TRBD1 or TRBD2 (5 bases each). Per the germline V gene, CDR1 is SGHRS and CDR2 is YFSETQ. The CDR3 is 14 residues long. The ends were cut back, 0 bases at V and 5 bases at J, with 9 bases in the middle. The CDR3 sequence: CASSLGDPHNEQFF. The CDR3 coding sequence is TGCGCCAGCAGCTTGGGGGACCCTCACAATGAGCAGTTCTTC.

The chain combines TRBV6-4 with TRBJ1-2, with D possibly matching TRBD1 (5 bases). The germline V and J ends were trimmed by 6 bases and 2 bases, with 7 bases remaining between them. Germline V gene lookup returns CDR1 MRHNA and CDR2 SNTAGT. CDR3 length: 12 amino acids. CDR3 DNA sequence: TGTGCCAGCAGGCGACAGAACTATGGCTACACCTTC. It is translated as CASRRQNYGYTF.

This clone is classed as medium-sized. The chain has TRBV30 and TRBJ1-5, with D uncertain. V was cut by 3 bases and J by 5 bases, with 11 bases left in between. The germline gives CDR1 GTSNPN, CDR2 SVGIG (reference sequence). The CDR3 loop spans 13 amino acids. Here the CDR3 DNA reads TGTGCCTGGAGCTACGACAATTATCAGCCCCAGCATTTT. It translates to CAWSYDNYQPQHF.

This chain links TRBV2 with TRBJ2-1; 8 bases are a match to TRBD2. The CDR3 has 15 residues. V was pared by 2 bases and J by 0 bases, with 0 bases of the junction left unmatched. Germline V gives CDR1 SNHLY, CDR2 FYNNEI. CDR3 sequence: CASSESGSSYNEQFF. CDR3 in DNA: TGTGCCAGCAGTGAAAGCGGGAGCTCCTACAATGAGCAGTTCTTC.

The chain couples TRBV14 to TRBJ1-2, with D perhaps matching TRBD1 (5 bases). The CDR3 runs to 15 residues. The V end lost 1 base, the J end lost 3 bases, and 12 bases lay between the germline ends. Germline CDR1 and CDR2: SGHDN and FVKESK. The CDR3 nucleotides read TGTGCCAGCAGCCAAGGAGTAGGGACCTACTATGGCTACACCTTC. This sequence encodes CASSQGVGTYYGYTF.

CDR3 DNA: TGTGCCAGCAGCCCCCAAGCGGGAGACACTGAAGCTTTCTTT. This codes for CASSPQAGDTEAFF. The rearrangement links TRBV7-3 to TRBJ1-1; no clear D gene. This CDR3 is 14 amino acids long. Trimming cost V 5 bases and J 3 bases, with 13 bases left between them. CDR1 is SGHTA, CDR2 FQGTGA, per germline.

This clone was counted between two and nine times. This sequence joins TRBV5-6 and TRBJ2-7; TRBD2 is a possible D gene (6 bases). Germline V gene sequence: CDR1 SGHDT, CDR2 YYEEEE. The V and J ends lost 4 bases and 0 bases respectively, with 8 bases between them. The length of the CDR3 is 13 residues. CDR3 bases: TGTGCCAGCAGCACCGGGAGCTCCTACGAGCAGTACGTC. Protein sequence: CASSTGSSYEQYV.

The chain is built from TRBV29-1 and TRBJ1-4, with D possibly matching TRBD1 (6 bases). The CDR3 covers 15 residues. In germline, CDR1 is SQVTM, CDR2 ANQGSEA. V lost 6 bases and J 4 bases, leaving 18 bases between the germline ends. CDR3 amino acids: CSVSKGGGHNEKLFF. In DNA form, the CDR3 reads TGCAGCGTGTCAAAAGGAGGGGGACATAATGAAAAACTGTTTTTT.

The rearrangement uses TRBV5-4 and TRBJ2-2; 7 bases align to TRBD1. The CDR3 length is 17 residues. Germline CDR1 SGHNT, CDR2 YYREEE (reference sequence). V was pared by 5 bases and J by 0 bases, with 10 bases of the junction left unmatched. In DNA form, the CDR3 reads TGTGCCAGCAGACCCGGGACAGCTACCCCGAACACCGGGGAGCTGTTTTTT. It is translated as CASRPGTATPNTGELFF.

The table lists this clone with a count of one. The chain employs TRBV15 and TRBJ2-7; the match to TRBD2 covers 7 bases. V was pared by 1 base and J by 4 bases, with 7 bases of the junction left unmatched. This CDR3 has 15 amino acids. Germline loops: CDR1 LNHNV, CDR2 YYDKDF (reference sequence). The CDR3 loop reads CATSRVAGEHYEQYV. For the CDR3, the DNA is TGTGCCACCAGCAGAGTGGCGGGAGAACATTACGAGCAGTACGTC.

The chain has TRBV10-1 and TRBJ2-2; no clear D gene. The length of the CDR3 is 14 residues. Trimming took 2 bases from V and 7 from J, leaving 11 bases between them. Germline V gene data show CDR1 as WNHNN and CDR2 as SYGVQD (reference sequence). CDR3 sequence reads: CASSEDQRGGELFF. The CDR3 DNA follows: TGCGCCAGCAGTGAGGATCAGAGAGGCGGGGAGCTGTTTTTT.

The rearrangement joins TRBV6-1 to TRBJ2-5, with D unclear. The CDR3 is 14 residues long. The V end lost 1 base, the J end lost 5 bases, and 11 bases lay between the germline ends. Germline V gene sequence: CDR1 MNHNS, CDR2 SASEGT. The CDR3 DNA reads as TGTGCCAGCAGTGAAGGAATGGCATGGGAGACCCAGTACTTC. This translates into CASSEGMAWETQYF.

The chain combines TRBV19 with TRBJ1-5, with 7 positions matching TRBD1. The length of the CDR3 is 17 residues. The germline gives CDR1 LNHDA, CDR2 SQIVND (reference sequence). V was pared by 4 bases and J by 2 bases, with 11 bases of the junction left unmatched. CDR3 DNA: TGTGCCAGTAGTAGGCTCTCGACAGGGCAGGGCAATCAGCCCCAGCATTTT. Encoded protein: CASSRLSTGQGNQPQHF.